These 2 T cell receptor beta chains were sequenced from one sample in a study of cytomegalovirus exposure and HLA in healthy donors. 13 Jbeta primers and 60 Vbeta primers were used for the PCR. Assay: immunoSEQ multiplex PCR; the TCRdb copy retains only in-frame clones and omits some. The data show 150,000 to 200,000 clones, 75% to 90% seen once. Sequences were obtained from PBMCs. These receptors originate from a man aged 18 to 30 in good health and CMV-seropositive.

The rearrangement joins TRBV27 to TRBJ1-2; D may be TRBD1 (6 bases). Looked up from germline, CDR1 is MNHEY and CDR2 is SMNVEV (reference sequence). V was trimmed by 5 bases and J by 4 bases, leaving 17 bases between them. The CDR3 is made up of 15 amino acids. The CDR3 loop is CASSRLDSFPYGYTF. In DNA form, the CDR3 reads TGTGCCAGCAGTCGCCTGGACAGTTTCCCCTATGGCTACACCTTC.

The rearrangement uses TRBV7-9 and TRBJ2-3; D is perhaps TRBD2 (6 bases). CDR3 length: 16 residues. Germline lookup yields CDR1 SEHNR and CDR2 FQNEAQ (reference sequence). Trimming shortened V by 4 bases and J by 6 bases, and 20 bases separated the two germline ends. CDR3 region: CASSSLVAVPRDTQYF. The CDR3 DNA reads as TGTGCCAGCAGCTCCCTGGTAGCGGTCCCGCGGGATACGCAGTATTTT.